This T cell receptor beta chain was sequenced in a study of cytomegalovirus exposure and HLA in healthy donors. The study, taken as a whole, reports: Usually a TCR sequence was rare, but some public TCRs were found in many donors. The study listed 150 to 200 cytomegalovirus-associated TCR beta chains.

Germline assignment: CDR1 MNHNS and CDR2 SASEGT. The CDR3 is made up of 15 amino acids. V dropped 2 bases and J dropped 4; count of bases not matched to a gene: 6. On this clone itself: The antigen is undetermined.

With 60 Vbeta and 13 Jbeta primers, the PCR was carried out. Sequenced by immunoSEQ multiplex PCR; TCRdb stores in-frame clones only, minus some. The sample has more than 80,000 clones, about two thirds seen once. The rearrangement links TRBV6-1 to TRBJ2-7, with 9 bases lining up with TRBD2. The sequencing input was PBMCs. This sequence originates from a female donor in good health and CMV-seronegative. CDR3 protein: CASSESILAGYEQYF. DNA for the CDR3: TGTGCCAGCAGTGAAAGTATCCTAGCGGGATACGAGCAGTACTTC.